Following are 30 T cell receptor beta chains from one sample sequenced in a study of shared clonotypes between healthy human individuals. Assay used: immunoSEQ multiplex PCR; TCRdb lists only in-frame clones, some missing. The sample yields approximately 980,000 clones, approximately 80% seen once. The sequencing input was memory CD4+ T cells sorted from blood. Subset noted: CD45RA-negative fraction. These receptors originate from a man between 18 and 35 years old in good health.

The V call is TRBV27, the J call TRBJ2-7; D may correspond to TRBD1 or TRBD2 (5 bases each). V lost 1 base and J 6 bases, leaving 22 bases between the germline ends. There are 17 residues in the CDR3. The germline V gene has CDR1 MNHEY and CDR2 SMNVEV (reference sequence). Written as DNA, the CDR3 is TGTGCCAGCAGTTTATACCCCGCCGGGACGTCCTCCGGCGAGCAGTACTTC. Its protein product is CASSLYPAGTSSGEQYF.

This clone came up once. V usage is TRBV9 and J usage is TRBJ2-7; no clear D gene. Between the trimmed V and J ends, which lost 1 base and 2 bases, there was a span of 10 bases. The CDR3 runs to 14 residues. Germline V lookup: CDR1 SGDLS, CDR2 YYNGEE. The CDR3 DNA is TGTGCCAGCAGCGTAAGTGGTAGGGCCTACGAGCAGTACTTC. Translation gives CASSVSGRAYEQYF.

The chain is built from TRBV7-2 and TRBJ2-2; D remains ambiguous. The CDR3 runs to 14 residues. Germline CDR1 SGHTA, CDR2 FQGNSA. The V end lost 5 bases, the J end lost 2 bases, and 9 bases lay between the germline ends. The CDR3 region has the DNA TGTGCCAGCAGCGGATACATAAACACCGGGGAGCTGTTTTTT. This gives the protein CASSGYINTGELFF. Supplemented by reference TRBV7-2 and TRBJ2-2, the full variable domain reads GAGVSQSPSNKVTEKGKDVELRCDPISGHTALYWYRQSLGQGLEFLIYFQGNSAPDKSGLPSDRFSAERTGGSVSTLTIQRTQQEDSAVYLCASSGYINTGELFFGEGSRLTVL.

This clone has a single count. The chain combines TRBV30 with TRBJ1-4; D call uncertain. V lost 2 bases and J lost 7, with 11 bases in between. The CDR3 is 13 amino acids. Per germline, CDR1 GTSNPN and CDR2 SVGIG (reference sequence). The CDR3 DNA reads TGTGCCTGGAGTCGAGGGTACGGTGAAAAACTGTTTTTT. This gives the protein CAWSRGYGEKLFF.

The genes are TRBV28 and TRBJ1-5, with a weak D call TRBD1 (5 bases). This CDR3 comprises 16 residues. Per germline, CDR1 MDHEN and CDR2 SYDVKM. With 6 bases removed from V and 6 bases from J, the gap between germline ends came to 21 bases. CDR3 sequence reads: CASRLIVAGGGQPQHF. For the CDR3, the DNA is TGTGCCAGCAGACTTATTGTGGCAGGTGGGGGTCAGCCCCAGCATTTT.

This chain joins TRBV10-3 and TRBJ1-2, with a weak D call TRBD1 (5 bases). CDR1 and CDR2 from the germline V gene are ENHRY and SYGVKD. The V end lost 6 bases, the J end lost 6 bases, and 17 bases lay between the germline ends. The CDR3 totals 14 residues. CDR3 region: CAIRAGTDLHGYTF. The CDR3 DNA is TGTGCCATCAGGGCCGGGACGGACCTCCATGGCTACACCTTC.

About this clone itself: At one of its ends the junction is not consistent with the germline gene, which may arise from a read error. V is TRBV7-7 and J is TRBJ2-3, with 10 bases aligning to TRBD1. Looked up from germline, CDR1 is SSHAT and CDR2 is FNYEAQ (reference sequence). The CDR3 has 13 residues. The CDR3 DNA reads as TGTGCTAGCAGCGGGGACAGGGGCGATACGCAGTATTTT. Protein: CASSGDRGDTQYF.

This clone was seen a handful of times. This chain's CDR3 is CSLQGFQETQYF. The CDR3 DNA reads as TGCAGCTTACAGGGCTTCCAAGAGACCCAGTACTTC. J is TRBJ2-5 and V is TRBV29-1; TRBD1 might be the D (6 bases). From germline, CDR1 is SQVTM and CDR2 ANQGSEA. V was clipped by 8 bases and J by 1 base, with 11 bases between them. The CDR3 totals 12 residues.

For this clone: This same CDR3 is encoded by further DNA sequences in the sample. The rearrangement uses TRBV30 and TRBJ2-1, with D hard to call. Trimming left V 1 base short and J 5 bases short, with 6 bases between. The CDR3 has 12 amino acids. Germline CDR1 GTSNPN, CDR2 SVGIG (reference sequence). In nucleotides, the CDR3 is TGTGCCTGGAGTGCCAACCACAATGAGCAGTTCTTC. As protein: CAWSANHNEQFF.

The genes are TRBV5-1 and TRBJ2-5, with D hard to call. Germline assignment: CDR1 SGHRS and CDR2 YFSETQ. V lost 3 bases, J lost 7 bases, and 7 bases lay in between. This CDR3 contains 11 residues. The CDR3 DNA sequence: TGCGCCAGCAGCTCGATCGGGACCCAGTACTTC. It is translated as CASSSIGTQYF.

The chain joins TRBV21-1 to TRBJ1-1; the table's D gene call, TRBD1, was not cross checked with the DNA. TRBV21-1 is given as a pseudogene. This CDR3 is 15 amino acids long. Written as DNA, the CDR3 is TGTGCCAGCAGCAGGGACAGGGGACTGAACACTGAAGCTTTCTTT. Translated, it gives CASSRDRGLNTEAFF.

This clone has a handful of counts. The chain has TRBV12-5 and TRBJ1-1; D unresolved. This CDR3 spans 13 amino acids. Germline V CDR1 and CDR2: LGHNT, FRNRAP. V was shortened by 1 base and J by 1 base, with 4 bases between the two germline ends. CDR3 nucleotides: TGTGCTAGTGGTTTGGAGCAGAACACTGAAGCTTTCTTT. Translating it yields CASGLEQNTEAFF.

V gene TRBV15 combines with J gene TRBJ2-3; D gene uncertain. The germline CDR1 and CDR2 sequences are LNHNV and YYDKDF (reference sequence). The CDR3 is made up of 17 amino acids. Trimming pared 1 base from V and 0 bases from J, leaving 14 bases between. The CDR3 here is CATSRVLHWNSTDTQYF. CDR3 sequence (DNA): TGTGCCACCAGCAGAGTTCTCCATTGGAATAGCACAGATACGCAGTATTTT.

In DNA form, the CDR3 reads TGTGCCAGCAGTCGTGGGACTGGGACCGGGGAGCTGTTTTTT. Its protein is CASSRGTGTGELFF. The chain joins TRBV2 to TRBJ2-2; weak D call: TRBD2 (6 bases). Germline V gives CDR1 SNHLY, CDR2 FYNNEI. This CDR3 comprises 14 residues. V lost 5 bases, J lost 5 bases, and 12 bases lay in between.

This chain connects TRBV11-2 to TRBJ2-7; D unclear. The CDR3 totals 15 residues. The germline V gene encodes CDR1 SGHAT and CDR2 FQNNGV. V lost 5 bases and J lost 0, with 14 bases in between. CDR3 coding DNA: TGTGCCAGCAGCGACCTGGGCAGGAGCTCCTACGAGCAGTACTTC. Protein: CASSDLGRSSYEQYF.

The sample holds one count of this clone. The J gene is TRBJ2-7, the V gene TRBV2, with D perhaps matching TRBD2 (6 bases). CDR3 length: 13 amino acids. V lost 9 bases and J 6 bases, leaving 18 bases between the germline ends. The germline V gene encodes CDR1 SNHLY and CDR2 FYNNEI. In nucleotides, the CDR3 is TGTGCCAGTCTACGGGACTTCACATTCGAGCAGTACTTC. Amino acid sequence: CASLRDFTFEQYF.

The rearrangement links TRBV4-2 to TRBJ1-2; D might be TRBD1 (6 bases). Trimming took 0 bases from V and 5 from J, leaving 13 bases between them. Germline lookup yields CDR1 LGHNA and CDR2 YNFKEQ. CDR3 length: 15 residues. CDR3 protein: CASSQDGGPGYGYTF. CDR3 DNA sequence: TGTGCCAGCAGCCAAGATGGGGGGCCAGGGTATGGCTACACCTTC.

The rearrangement links TRBV5-4 to TRBJ1-1, with a tentative D call TRBD1 (5 bases). This CDR3 spans 15 amino acids. Germline V lookup: CDR1 SGHNT, CDR2 YYREEE (reference sequence). The ends were cut back, 0 bases at V and 0 bases at J, with 9 bases in the middle. CDR3 nucleotide sequence: TGTGCCAGCAGCTTGGGTTTCAGGGTGAACACTGAAGCTTTCTTT. It specifies CASSLGFRVNTEAFF.

This sequence joins TRBV6-1 and TRBJ2-2, with unresolved D. This CDR3 has 15 residues. Trimming removed 7 bases at V and 1 base at J, with 13 bases between. Germline V gene sequence: CDR1 MNHNS, CDR2 SASEGT. CDR3 loop: CASTWWEQNTGELFF. CDR3 nucleotide sequence: TGTGCCAGCACCTGGTGGGAACAGAACACCGGGGAGCTGTTTTTT.

This chain joins TRBV5-4 and TRBJ1-4; no clear D gene. V was clipped by 3 bases and J by 4 bases, with 10 bases between them. The CDR3 is 14 residues long. The germline V gene encodes CDR1 SGHNT and CDR2 YYREEE (reference sequence). This CDR3 is CASSSGRSNEKLFF. The CDR3 region has the DNA TGTGCCAGCAGCTCAGGACGCAGTAATGAAAAACTGTTTTTT.

The rearrangement joins TRBV9 to TRBJ2-1; maybe TRBD1 (6 bases). The CDR3 consists of 13 residues. CDR1 and CDR2 (germline): SGDLS, YYNGEE. Trimming stripped 3 bases from V and 7 bases from J, with 11 bases between. CDR3 coding DNA: TGTGCCAGCAGCGACGACAGGCGTAATGAGCAGTTCTTC. It translates to CASSDDRRNEQFF.

This chain links TRBV28 with TRBJ1-5; 10 bases agree with TRBD1. The CDR3 sequence is 15 residues long. In germline, CDR1 is MDHEN, CDR2 SYDVKM. V lost 5 bases to trimming and J lost 6 bases; unmatched junction nucleotides: 7. The CDR3 protein is CASSRQGAGGQPQHF. The CDR3 coding sequence is TGTGCCAGCAGTCGACAGGGGGCAGGCGGTCAGCCCCAGCATTTT.

The rearrangement uses TRBV4-1 and TRBJ1-5; D is unresolved. V was clipped by 1 base and J by 3 bases, with 4 bases between them. CDR3 length equals 13 residues. The V gene's germline CDR1 is MGHRA and CDR2 YSYEKL. CDR3 sequence: CASSQGNNQPQHF. The CDR3 region has the DNA TGCGCCAGCAGCCAAGGAAACAATCAGCCCCAGCATTTT.

The chain joins TRBV5-4 to TRBJ2-3, with 9 bases lining up with TRBD2. Germline-derived CDR1 and CDR2 are SGHNT and YYREEE (reference sequence). The CDR3 spans 15 residues. Trimming cost V 2 bases and J 6 bases; bases outside gene matches: 7. The CDR3 protein is CASSFLAGSSDTQYF. CDR3 nucleotides: TGTGCCAGCAGCTTCCTAGCGGGGTCGTCGGATACGCAGTATTTT. Full variable domain (remainder filled in from reference TRBV5-4 and TRBJ2-3): ETGVTQSPTHLIKTRGQQVTLRCSSQSGHNTVSWYQQALGQGPQFIFQYYREEENGRGNFPPRFSGLQFPNYSSELNVNALELDDSALYLCASSFLAGSSDTQYFGPGTRLTVL.

The chain links TRBV6-1 to TRBJ2-1, with 11 positions matching TRBD2. Germline V gene sequence: CDR1 MNHNS, CDR2 SASEGT. CDR3 length: 15 residues. V was clipped by 5 bases and J by 6 bases; unmatched bases: 6. CDR3 residues: CASSFSGGAVNEQFF. CDR3 DNA sequence: TGTGCCAGCAGTTTTAGCGGGGGGGCAGTCAATGAGCAGTTCTTC.

This clone occurred once. The V and J genes are TRBV2 and TRBJ1-5; 9 nucleotides match TRBD1. The CDR3 length is 15 residues. V was clipped by 6 bases and J by 5 bases; unmatched bases: 8. Germline V gene lookup returns CDR1 SNHLY and CDR2 FYNNEI. The CDR3 bases are TGTGCCAGCAGGAAGACAGGGGGTCCCCATCAGCCCCAGCATTTT. Protein: CASRKTGGPHQPQHF.

The chain couples TRBV5-4 to TRBJ1-1; D gene ambiguous. Per the germline V gene, CDR1 is SGHNT and CDR2 is YYREEE (reference sequence). The V and J ends lost 4 bases and 1 base respectively, with 14 bases between them. This CDR3 is built from 15 residues. The CDR3 nucleotides read TGTGCCAGCAGCCGATCAAAGGACGGGAACACTGAAGCTTTCTTT. Its protein is CASSRSKDGNTEAFF.

This chain connects TRBV5-1 to TRBJ1-5, with D uncertain. V gave up 0 bases and J gave up 4 bases, with 11 bases separating them. This CDR3 is built from 15 residues. Germline V CDR1 and CDR2: SGHRS, YFSETQ. The CDR3 DNA reads TGCGCCAGCAGCTTGGCCCCGGAAGGGAATCAGCCCCAGCATTTT. Its protein is CASSLAPEGNQPQHF.

V is TRBV19 and J is TRBJ1-5; tentative D call: TRBD1 (5 bases). Trimming stripped 1 base from V and 3 bases from J, with 13 bases between. CDR1 LNHDA and CDR2 SQIVND come from the germline V gene (reference sequence). CDR3 length equals 16 residues. Written as DNA, the CDR3 is TGTGCCAGTAGTATAGTGGCAGGGCAGGTCAATCAGCCCCAGCATTTT. Amino acids: CASSIVAGQVNQPQHF.

As regards this clone: The same CDR3 can be traced to other DNA sequences in this sample. V gene TRBV15 combines with J gene TRBJ2-3, with TRBD2 as a possible D gene (6 bases). The CDR3 length is 12 residues. V was trimmed by 1 base and J by 9 bases, leaving 8 bases between them. CDR1 is LNHNV, CDR2 YYDKDF, per germline (reference sequence). CDR3 residues: CATSRGEDTQYF. CDR3 sequence (DNA): TGTGCCACCAGCAGAGGGGAGGACACGCAGTATTTT.